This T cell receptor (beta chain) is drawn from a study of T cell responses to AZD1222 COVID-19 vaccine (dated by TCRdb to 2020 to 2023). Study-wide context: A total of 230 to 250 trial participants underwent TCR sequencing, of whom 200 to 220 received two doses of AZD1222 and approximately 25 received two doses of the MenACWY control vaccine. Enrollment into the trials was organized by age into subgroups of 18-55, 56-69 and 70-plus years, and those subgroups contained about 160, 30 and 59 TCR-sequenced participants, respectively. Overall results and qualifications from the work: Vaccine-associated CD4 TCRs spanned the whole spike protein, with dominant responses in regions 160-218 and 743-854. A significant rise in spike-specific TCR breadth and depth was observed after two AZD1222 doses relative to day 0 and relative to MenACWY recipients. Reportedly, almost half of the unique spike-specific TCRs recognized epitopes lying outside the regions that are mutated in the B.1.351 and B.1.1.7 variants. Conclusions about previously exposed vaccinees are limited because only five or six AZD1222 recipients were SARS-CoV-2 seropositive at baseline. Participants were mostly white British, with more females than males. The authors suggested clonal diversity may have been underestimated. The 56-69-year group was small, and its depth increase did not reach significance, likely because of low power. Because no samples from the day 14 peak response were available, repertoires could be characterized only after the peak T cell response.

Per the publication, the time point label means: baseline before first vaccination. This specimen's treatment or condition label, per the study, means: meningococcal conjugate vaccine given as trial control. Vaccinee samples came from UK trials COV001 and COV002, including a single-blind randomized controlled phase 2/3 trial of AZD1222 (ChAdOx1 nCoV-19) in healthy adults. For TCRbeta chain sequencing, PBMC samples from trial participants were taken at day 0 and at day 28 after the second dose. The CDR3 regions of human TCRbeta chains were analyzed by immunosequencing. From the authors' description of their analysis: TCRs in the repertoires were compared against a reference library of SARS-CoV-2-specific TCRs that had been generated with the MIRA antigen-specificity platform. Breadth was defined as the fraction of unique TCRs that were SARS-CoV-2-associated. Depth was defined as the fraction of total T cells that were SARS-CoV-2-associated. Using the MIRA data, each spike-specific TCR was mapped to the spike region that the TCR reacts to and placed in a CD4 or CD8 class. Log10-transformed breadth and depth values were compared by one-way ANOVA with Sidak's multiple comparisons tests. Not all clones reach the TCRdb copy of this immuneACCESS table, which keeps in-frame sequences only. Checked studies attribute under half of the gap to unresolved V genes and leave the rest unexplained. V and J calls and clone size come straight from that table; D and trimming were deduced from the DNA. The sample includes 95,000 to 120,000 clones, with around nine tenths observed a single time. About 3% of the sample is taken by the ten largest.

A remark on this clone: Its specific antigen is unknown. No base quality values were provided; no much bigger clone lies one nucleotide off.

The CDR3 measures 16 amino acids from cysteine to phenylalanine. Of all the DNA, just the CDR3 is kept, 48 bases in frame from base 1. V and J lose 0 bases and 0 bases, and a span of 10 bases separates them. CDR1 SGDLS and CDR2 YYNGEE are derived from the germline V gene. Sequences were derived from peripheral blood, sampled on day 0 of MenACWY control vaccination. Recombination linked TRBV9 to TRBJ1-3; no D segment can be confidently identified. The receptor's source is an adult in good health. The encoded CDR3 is CASSVAPSDSGNTIYF. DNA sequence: TGTGCCAGCAGCGTAGCCCCCTCCGACTCTGGAAACACCATATATTTT. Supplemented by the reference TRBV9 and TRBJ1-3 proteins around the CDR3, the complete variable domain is DSGVTQTPKHLITATGQRVTLRCSPRSGDLSVYWYQQSLDQGLQFLIQYYNGEERAKGNILERFSAQQFPDLHSELNLSSLELGDSALYFCASSVAPSDSGNTIYFGEGSWLTVV.